Shown below are 6 T cell receptor beta chains from a single sample sequenced in a study of CD8 T cells in ankylosing spondylitis. Study results and limitations: Blood of patients with ankylosing spondylitis appeared to be characterized by a TCR beta motif of seven or eight highly homologous variants.

TCRdb re-called the 5' RACE reads with MiXCR, one entry per CDR3 protein. The profile covers 350,000 to 550,000 distinct CDR3 sequences, with 20% to 30% appearing a single time and about 0.92% taken by the ten largest. Their antigen targets remain unknown. The sample taken for sequencing was blood, either unsorted or a sorted T cell fraction (not recorded which). The origin of the receptors is a male donor with ankylosing spondylitis.

The chain has TRBV12-3 or TRBV12-4 and TRBJ1-1; D remains unclear. This CDR3 region has 12 residues. Trimming stripped 4 bases from V and 1 base from J, with 4 bases between. For the CDR3, the DNA is TGTGCCAGCAGTTGGGAGAACACTGAAGCTTTCTTT. This sequence encodes CASSWENTEAFF.

The V and J genes are TRBV7-9 and TRBJ2-2, with D possibly being TRBD1 (6 bases). Trimming took 11 bases from V and 4 from J, leaving 14 bases between them. The CDR3 runs 13 residues. Germline CDR1 and CDR2: SEHNR and FQNEAQ (reference sequence). The CDR3 loop reads CARVGGPTGELFF. CDR3 DNA sequence: TGTGCCCGGGTAGGGGGACCCACCGGGGAGCTGTTTTTT.

The chain has TRBV4-2 and TRBJ1-1; 8 bases are a match to TRBD1. In germline, CDR1 is LGHNA, CDR2 YNFKEQ. The V and J ends lost 0 bases and 5 bases, in that order; junction bases with no gene match: 5. The CDR3 runs to 15 residues. CDR3 in DNA: TGTGCCAGCAGCCAAGATCCAGGGGGCTTAACTGAAGCTTTCTTT. Its protein product is CASSQDPGGLTEAFF.

The genes are TRBV2 and TRBJ2-2, with D hard to call. Germline CDR1 and CDR2: SNHLY and FYNNEI. V dropped 7 bases and J dropped 7 bases, with 4 bases sitting between them. This CDR3 comprises 10 residues. The CDR3 region is CASKDGELFF. CDR3 DNA: TGTGCCAGCAAAGACGGGGAGCTGTTTTTT.

The CDR3 loop reads CASSTTPTGETQYF. The CDR3 bases are TGCGCCAGCAGCACTACACCGACTGGGGAGACCCAGTACTTC. This chain connects TRBV5-1 to TRBJ2-5; D remains ambiguous. The CDR3 has 14 amino acids. Trimming stripped 4 bases from V and 5 bases from J, with 15 bases between. Germline V gene data show CDR1 as SGHRS and CDR2 as YFSETQ.

This clonotype has only a few counts. The chain has TRBV29-1 and TRBJ1-2; 7 bases are shared with TRBD1. The CDR3 consists of 14 residues. V lost 2 bases, J lost 2 bases, and 5 bases stayed unmatched. CDR1 SQVTM and CDR2 ANQGSEA come from the germline V gene. The CDR3, as DNA: TGCAGCGTTGAATATGGGGGACAGAACTATGGCTACACCTTC. Translation gives CSVEYGGQNYGYTF.